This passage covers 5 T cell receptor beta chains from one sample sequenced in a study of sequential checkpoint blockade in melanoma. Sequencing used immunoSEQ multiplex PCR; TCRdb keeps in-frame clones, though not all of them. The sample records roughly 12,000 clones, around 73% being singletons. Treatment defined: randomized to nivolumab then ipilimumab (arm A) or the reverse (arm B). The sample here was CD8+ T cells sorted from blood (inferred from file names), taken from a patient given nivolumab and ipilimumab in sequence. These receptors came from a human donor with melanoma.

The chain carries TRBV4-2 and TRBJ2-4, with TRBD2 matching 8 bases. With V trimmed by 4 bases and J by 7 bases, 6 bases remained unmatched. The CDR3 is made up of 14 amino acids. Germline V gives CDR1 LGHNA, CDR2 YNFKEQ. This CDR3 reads CASSPGGSSNIQYF. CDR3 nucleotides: TGTGCCAGCAGCCCGGGGGGGAGTAGTAACATTCAGTACTTC.

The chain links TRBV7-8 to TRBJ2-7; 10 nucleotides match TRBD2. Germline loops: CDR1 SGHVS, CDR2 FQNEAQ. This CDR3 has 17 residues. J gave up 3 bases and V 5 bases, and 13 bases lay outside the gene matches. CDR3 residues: CASSPGTSARQLYEQYF. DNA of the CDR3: TGTGCCAGCAGCCCAGGGACTAGCGCCAGGCAACTCTACGAGCAGTACTTC.

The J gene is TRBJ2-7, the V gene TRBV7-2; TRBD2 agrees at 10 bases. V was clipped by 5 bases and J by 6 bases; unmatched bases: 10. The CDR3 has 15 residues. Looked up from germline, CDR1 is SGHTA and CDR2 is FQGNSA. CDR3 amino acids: CASSLSGRAPREQYF. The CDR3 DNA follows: TGTGCCAGCAGCCTCAGCGGGAGGGCCCCACGCGAGCAGTACTTC.

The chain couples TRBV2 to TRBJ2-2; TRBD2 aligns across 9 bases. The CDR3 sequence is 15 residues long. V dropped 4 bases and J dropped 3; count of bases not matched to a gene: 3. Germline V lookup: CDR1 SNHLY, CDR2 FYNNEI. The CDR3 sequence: CASSVQREDTGELFF. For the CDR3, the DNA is TGTGCCAGCAGTGTCCAGCGGGAGGACACCGGGGAGCTGTTTTTT.

The CDR3 DNA reads TGTGCCAGCAGTTTAATTCAGACATCCCCTGGCTACACCTTC. Translated: CASSLIQTSPGYTF. The gene calls are TRBV28 and TRBJ1-2, with D uncertain. The CDR3 length is 14 residues. Trimming removed 2 bases at V and 7 bases at J, with 14 bases between. Germline loops: CDR1 MDHEN, CDR2 SYDVKM.